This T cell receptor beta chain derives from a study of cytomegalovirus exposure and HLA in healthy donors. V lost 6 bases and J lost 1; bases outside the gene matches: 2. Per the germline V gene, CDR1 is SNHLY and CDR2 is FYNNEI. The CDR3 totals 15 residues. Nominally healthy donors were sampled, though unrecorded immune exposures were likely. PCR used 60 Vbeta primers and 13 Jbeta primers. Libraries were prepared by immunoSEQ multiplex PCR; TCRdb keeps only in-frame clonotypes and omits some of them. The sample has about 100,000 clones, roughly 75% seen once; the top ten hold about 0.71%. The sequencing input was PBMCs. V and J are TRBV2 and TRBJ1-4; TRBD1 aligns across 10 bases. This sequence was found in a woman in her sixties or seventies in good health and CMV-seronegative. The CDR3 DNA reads TGTGCCAGCAGGGGGACAGGGGAAACTAATGAAAAACTGTTTTTT. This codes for CASRGTGETNEKLFF.